This T cell receptor (beta chain) stems from a study of OX40 agonist ivuxolimab in advanced cancers. Study as a whole: The diagnoses of dose-escalation patients were hepatocellular carcinoma, melanoma, renal cell or head and neck cancer. Study-level findings and limits: At 0.1 to 3.0 mg/kg and by week 6, CD4+ and CD8+ T cells in the blood had expanded clonally.

The CDR3 loop spans 16 amino acids. V dropped 4 bases and J dropped 3; count of bases not matched to a gene: 6. The germline gives CDR1 MGHRA, CDR2 YSYEKL. Only in-frame clones appear in the TCRdb table, and some are missing; sequencing was by immunoSEQ multiplex PCR. The profile covers approximately 74,000 clones, with roughly nine tenths appearing a single time and just under 0.3% taken by the ten largest. Concerning this clone: Its antigen is unknown.

This chain connects TRBV4-1 to TRBJ2-1, with 10 bases fitting TRBD2. The sequence derives from an adult with an advanced solid tumor such as melanoma, head and neck, liver or kidney cancer. This sample comprised CD4+ or CD8+ T cells sorted from blood, obtained in a trial of the OX40 agonist ivuxolimab. CDR3 nucleotides: TGCGCCAGCAGCCCTAGCGGGAGTGAGAACTACAATGAGCAGTTCTTC. Amino acids: CASSPSGSENYNEQFF.